These T cell receptor beta chains were read from a single sample in a study of cytomegalovirus exposure and HLA in healthy donors. Sequencing used immunoSEQ multiplex PCR; TCRdb keeps in-frame clones, though not all of them. In the table there are 100,000 to 150,000 clones, 80% to 90% of which are singletons. The sequenced sample consisted of PBMCs. These TCRs come from a woman aged 30 to 39 in good health and CMV-seronegative. Each CDR3 is given with its conserved first and last residue. Fields, in order: J gene, V gene, D gene, clone size, CDR3 protein, CDR3 DNA. The D gene is left open where the match is weak. Expanded clones get a size class; other rows say once, few or many, or leave the size out.

J: TRBJ2-1; V: TRBV7-9; D: -; size: -; CDR3: CASSIGDEQFF; DNA: TGTGCCAGCAGCATAGGAGATGAGCAGTTCTTC
J: TRBJ2-7; V: TRBV9; D: TRBD2; size: -; CDR3: CASSESASGGAGGEQYF; DNA: TGTGCCAGCAGCGAATCGGCTAGCGGGGGGGCAGGCGGCGAGCAGTACTTC
J: TRBJ1-1; V: TRBV10-3; D: -; size: -; CDR3: CATRPGAPENTEAFF; DNA: TGTGCCACGAGACCAGGGGCGCCCGAGAACACTGAAGCTTTCTTT
J: TRBJ1-3; V: TRBV6-5; D: -; size: -; CDR3: CASRRDNSGNTIYF; DNA: TGTGCCAGCAGGAGGGACAACTCTGGAAACACCATATATTTT
J: TRBJ1-1; V: TRBV5-6; D: TRBD1; size: -; CDR3: CASSLTGGSEAFF; DNA: TGTGCCAGCAGCTTGACAGGGGGCTCGGAAGCTTTCTTT
J: TRBJ1-1; V: TRBV10-3; D: -; size: once; CDR3: CAIQGGTEAFF; DNA: TGTGCCATTCAAGGGGGCACTGAAGCTTTCTTT
J: TRBJ2-3; V: TRBV29-1; D: -; size: -; CDR3: CSYRQTQTRDTQYF; DNA: TGCAGCTACCGCCAGACTCAGACGAGAGATACGCAGTATTTT
J: TRBJ1-3; V: TRBV6-5; D: TRBD1; size: few; CDR3: CASSAGGSGNTIYF; DNA: TGTGCCAGCAGCGCAGGGGGTTCTGGAAACACCATATATTTT
J: TRBJ2-2; V: TRBV10-3; D: -; size: -; CDR3: CAISGQGDSSPGELFF; DNA: TGTGCCATCAGCGGCCAGGGGGACTCCTCGCCCGGGGAGCTGTTTTTT
J: TRBJ1-6; V: TRBV9; D: -; size: -; CDR3: CASSARAGRGGNSPLHF; DNA: TGTGCCAGCAGCGCCCGTGCTGGAAGAGGTGGAAATTCACCCCTCCACTTT
J: TRBJ2-7; V: TRBV9; D: -; size: once; CDR3: CASSGGGGASYEQYF; DNA: TGTGCCAGCAGCGGCGGAGGGGGGGCTTCCTACGAGCAGTACTTC
J: TRBJ1-1; V: TRBV18; D: -; size: -; CDR3: CASSDSRDTEAFF; DNA: TGTGCCAGTTCCGACAGTAGGGACACTGAAGCTTTCTTT
J: TRBJ2-7; V: TRBV2; D: -; size: many; CDR3: CASRPGLSSYEQYF; DNA: TGTGCCAGCAGGCCGGGACTGTCCTCCTACGAGCAGTACTTC
J: TRBJ2-5; V: TRBV10-3; D: TRBD1; size: -; CDR3: CASSRTGTAEETQYF; DNA: TGTGCCAGCTCTCGTACCGGGACAGCGGAAGAGACCCAGTACTTC
J: TRBJ2-5; V: TRBV5-4; D: -; size: -; CDR3: CASSPPALQQETQYF; DNA: TGTGCCAGCAGCCCGCCCGCTTTGCAGCAAGAGACCCAGTACTTC
J: TRBJ2-5; V: TRBV12-5; D: -; size: -; CDR3: CASGFHRGGQETQYF; DNA: TGTGCTAGTGGTTTCCACAGGGGAGGCCAAGAGACCCAGTACTTC
J: TRBJ2-7; V: TRBV18; D: -; size: few; CDR3: CASSPPGGYEQYF; DNA: TGTGCCAGCTCACCACCAGGGGGCTACGAGCAGTACTTC
J: TRBJ2-3; V: TRBV5-1; D: -; size: once; CDR3: CASSLYSNGDTQYF; DNA: TGCGCCAGCAGCTTGTATAGCAACGGAGATACGCAGTATTTT